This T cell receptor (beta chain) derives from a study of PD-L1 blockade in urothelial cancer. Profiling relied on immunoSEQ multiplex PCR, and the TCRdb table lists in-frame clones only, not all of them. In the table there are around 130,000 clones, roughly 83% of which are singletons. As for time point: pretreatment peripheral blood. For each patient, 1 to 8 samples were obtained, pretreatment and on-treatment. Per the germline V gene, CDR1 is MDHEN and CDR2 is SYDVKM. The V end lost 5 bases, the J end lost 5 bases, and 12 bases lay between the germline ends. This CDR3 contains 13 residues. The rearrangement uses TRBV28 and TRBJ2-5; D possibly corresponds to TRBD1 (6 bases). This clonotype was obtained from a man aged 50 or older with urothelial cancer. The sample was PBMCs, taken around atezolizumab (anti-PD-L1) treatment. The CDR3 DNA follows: TGTGCCAGCAGTCTTCCAGGGGCGGAGACCCAGTACTTC. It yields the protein CASSLPGAETQYF. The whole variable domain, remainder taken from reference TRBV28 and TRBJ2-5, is DVKVTQSSRYLVKRTGEKVFLECVQDMDHENMFWYRQDPGLGLRLIYFSYDVKMKEKGDIPEGYSVSREKKERFSLILESASTNQTSMYLCASSLPGAETQYFGPGTRLLVL.